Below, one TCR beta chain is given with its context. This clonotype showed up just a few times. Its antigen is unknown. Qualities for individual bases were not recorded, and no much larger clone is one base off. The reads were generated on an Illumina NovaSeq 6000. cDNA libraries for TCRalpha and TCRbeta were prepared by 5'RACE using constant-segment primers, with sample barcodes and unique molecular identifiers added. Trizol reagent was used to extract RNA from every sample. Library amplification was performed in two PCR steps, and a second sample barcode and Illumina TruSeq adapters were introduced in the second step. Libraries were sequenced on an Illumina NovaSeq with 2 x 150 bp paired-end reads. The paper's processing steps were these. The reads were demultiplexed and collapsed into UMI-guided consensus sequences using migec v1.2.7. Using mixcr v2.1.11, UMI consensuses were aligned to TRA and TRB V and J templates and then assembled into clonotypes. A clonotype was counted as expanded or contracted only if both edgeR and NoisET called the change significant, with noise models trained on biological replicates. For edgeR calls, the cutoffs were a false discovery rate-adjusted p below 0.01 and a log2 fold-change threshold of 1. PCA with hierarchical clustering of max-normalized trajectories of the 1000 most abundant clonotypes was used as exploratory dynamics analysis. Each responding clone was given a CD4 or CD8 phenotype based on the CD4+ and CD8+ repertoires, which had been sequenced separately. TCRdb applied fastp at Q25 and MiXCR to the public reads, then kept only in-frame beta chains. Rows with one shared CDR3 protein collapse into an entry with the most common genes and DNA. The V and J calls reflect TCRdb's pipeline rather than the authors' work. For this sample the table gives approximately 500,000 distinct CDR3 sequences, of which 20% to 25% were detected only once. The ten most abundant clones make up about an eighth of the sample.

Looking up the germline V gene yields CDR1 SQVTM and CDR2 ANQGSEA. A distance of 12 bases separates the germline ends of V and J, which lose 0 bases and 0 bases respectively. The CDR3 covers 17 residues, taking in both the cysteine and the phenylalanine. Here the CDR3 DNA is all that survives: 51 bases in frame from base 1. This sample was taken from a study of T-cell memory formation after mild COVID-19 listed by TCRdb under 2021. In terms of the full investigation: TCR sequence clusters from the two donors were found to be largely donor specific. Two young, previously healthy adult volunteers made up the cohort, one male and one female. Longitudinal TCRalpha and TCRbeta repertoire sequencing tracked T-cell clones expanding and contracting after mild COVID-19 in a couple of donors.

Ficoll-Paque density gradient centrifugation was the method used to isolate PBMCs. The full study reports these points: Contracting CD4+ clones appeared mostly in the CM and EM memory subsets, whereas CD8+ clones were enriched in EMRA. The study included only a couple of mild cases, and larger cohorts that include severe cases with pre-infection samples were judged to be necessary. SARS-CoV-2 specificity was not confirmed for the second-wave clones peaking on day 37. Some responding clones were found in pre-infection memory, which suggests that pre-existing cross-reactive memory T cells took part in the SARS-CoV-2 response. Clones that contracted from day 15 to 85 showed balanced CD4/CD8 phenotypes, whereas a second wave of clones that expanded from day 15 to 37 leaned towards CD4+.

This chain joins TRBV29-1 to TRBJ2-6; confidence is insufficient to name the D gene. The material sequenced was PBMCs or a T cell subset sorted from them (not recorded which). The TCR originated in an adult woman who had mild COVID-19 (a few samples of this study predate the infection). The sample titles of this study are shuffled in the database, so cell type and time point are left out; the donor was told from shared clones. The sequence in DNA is TGCAGCGTTGAAGATCTCGAGGACCTCTCTGGGGCCAACGTCCTGACTTTC. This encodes CSVEDLEDLSGANVLTF.